These 12 T cell receptor beta chains originate from one sample sequenced in a study of radiation and T cells in renal cell carcinoma. Regarding treatment: treatment-naive control, cytoreductive nephrectomy. The protocol was immunoSEQ multiplex PCR, while the TCRdb copy is restricted to in-frame clones and leaves out a portion. This sample has 14,000 to 15,000 clones, with approximately 65% found just once. Source: tumor tissue, taken from a patient whose treatment was nephrectomy without radiotherapy. The receptors derive from a man in his sixties with renal cell carcinoma.

V gene TRBV13 combines with J gene TRBJ2-1, with 10 bases aligning to TRBD2. J gave up 7 bases and V 4 bases, and 7 bases lay outside the gene matches. Germline CDR1 and CDR2: PRHDT and FYEKMQ (reference sequence). The CDR3 consists of 15 residues. CDR3 loop: CASSSKREGANEQFF. Written as DNA, the CDR3 is TGTGCCAGCAGCTCGAAGCGGGAGGGAGCTAATGAGCAGTTCTTC.

This rearrangement joins TRBV29-1 to TRBJ2-3; 10 bases map to TRBD2. The germline CDR1 and CDR2 sequences are SQVTM and ANQGSEA. There are 15 residues in the CDR3. Unmatched junction bases numbered 10, after V lost 7 bases and J lost 3 bases. The CDR3 is CSAPMLAGATDTQYF. The CDR3 DNA sequence: TGCAGCGCTCCAATGCTAGCGGGAGCAACAGATACGCAGTATTTT.

This chain uses TRBV5-1 with TRBJ2-1; D gene unclear. From germline, CDR1 is SGHRS and CDR2 YFSETQ. Trimming shortened V by 0 bases and J by 8 bases, and 3 bases separated the two germline ends. The CDR3 length is 11 residues. The CDR3 protein is CASSLVDEQFF. The DNA of the CDR3 is TGCGCCAGCAGCTTGGTCGATGAGCAGTTCTTC.

This clone was picked up a small number of times. V and J are TRBV27 and TRBJ2-2; D is unclear. CDR1 MNHEY and CDR2 SMNVEV come from the germline V gene (reference sequence). V gave up 7 bases and J gave up 3 bases, with 12 bases separating them. This CDR3 comprises 14 residues. CDR3 bases: TGTGCCAGCAAATCCAGACCGTACACCGGGGAGCTGTTTTTT. This encodes CASKSRPYTGELFF.

The V gene is TRBV2, the J gene TRBJ1-1, with D tentatively TRBD1 (5 bases). The germline V gene has CDR1 SNHLY and CDR2 FYNNEI. V was pared by 4 bases and J by 10 bases, with 13 bases between. The CDR3 is made up of 12 amino acids. DNA for the CDR3: TGTGCCAGCAGTGTCAGGGAAGGACGAGCTTTCTTT. This translates into CASSVREGRAFF.

The rearrangement joins TRBV5-8 to TRBJ1-2, with D unresolved. The CDR3 length is 13 residues. V was trimmed by 0 bases and J by 3 bases, leaving 6 bases between them. Germline V lookup: CDR1 SGHTS, CDR2 YDEGEE. CDR3 in DNA: TGTGCCAGCAGCTTGGGCCTCTACTATGGCTACACCTTC. It specifies CASSLGLYYGYTF.

The chain's CDR3 is CASSVGTDNQPQHF. CDR3 bases: TGTGCCAGCAGCGTAGGGACGGATAATCAGCCCCAGCATTTT. The chain couples TRBV9 to TRBJ1-5; D not resolved. The CDR3 is 14 amino acids. Germline V lookup: CDR1 SGDLS, CDR2 YYNGEE. Trimming removed 0 bases from V and 4 bases from J, with 8 bases in between.

In this sample, this clone turned up a few times. The chain uses TRBV11-2 and TRBJ1-1; D is perhaps TRBD1 (6 bases). The V and J ends lost 2 bases and 0 bases respectively, with 10 bases between them. CDR1 is SGHAT and CDR2 is FQNNGV in the germline V gene. The CDR3 is made up of 15 amino acids. In nucleotides, the CDR3 is TGTGCCAGCAGCTTATTTGCAGGGGTGAACACTGAAGCTTTCTTT. It translates to CASSLFAGVNTEAFF. The variable domain in full, completed from reference TRBV11-2 and TRBJ1-1, reads EAGVAQSPRYKIIEKRQSVAFWCNPISGHATLYWYQQILGQGPKLLIQFQNNGVVDDSQLPKDRFSAERLKGVDSTLKIQPAKLEDSAVYLCASSLFAGVNTEAFFGQGTRLTVV.

V gene TRBV14 combines with J gene TRBJ2-3; D is ambiguous. Deletions cut 4 bases from V and 8 bases from J, with 13 bases between. The germline V gene has CDR1 SGHDN and CDR2 FVKESK. This CDR3 has 13 amino acids. Here the CDR3 reads CASSLMDGGTQYF. Written as DNA, the CDR3 is TGTGCCAGCAGCCTTATGGATGGCGGTACGCAGTATTTT.

The chain links TRBV28 to TRBJ2-3, with a weak D call TRBD1 (6 bases). The germline V and J ends were trimmed by 4 bases and 0 bases, with 11 bases remaining between them. Germline V gives CDR1 MDHEN, CDR2 SYDVKM. The CDR3 totals 15 residues. CDR3 protein: CASSWTDTSTDTQYF. In DNA form, the CDR3 reads TGTGCCAGCAGTTGGACAGATACTAGCACAGATACGCAGTATTTT.

V gene TRBV29-1 combines with J gene TRBJ2-7; no firm D call. The CDR3 contains 11 residues. The germline CDR1 and CDR2 sequences are SQVTM and ANQGSEA. Trimming stripped 5 bases from V and 7 bases from J, with 12 bases between. CDR3 coding DNA: TGCAGCGTTTTAGTTCTCGGGGAGCAGTACTTC. Amino acid sequence: CSVLVLGEQYF.

V usage is TRBV7-9 and J usage is TRBJ1-1, with 7 bases matching TRBD1. V gave up 1 base and J gave up 3 bases; unmatched junction bases: 8. Germline V CDR1 and CDR2: SEHNR, FQNEAQ (reference sequence). CDR3 length equals 16 residues. The CDR3 protein is CASSLDIGGAHTEAFF. The CDR3 DNA sequence: TGTGCCAGCAGCTTAGATATAGGGGGCGCCCACACTGAAGCTTTCTTT.